A selection of T cell receptor beta chains follows, all from one sample in a study of blood T cells in healthy people across ages. TCRdb fed the 5' RACE reads into MiXCR, producing one record per CDR3 protein. Found here are fewer than 800,000 distinct CDR3 sequences, about 30% of them singletons; the top ten hold approximately 15%. The material sequenced was blood. These receptors all stem from a woman aged 80 or over in good health. Both conserved end residues are part of each CDR3. Expanded clones get a size class; other rows say once, few or many, or leave the size out.

j_gene,v_gene,abundance,CDR3aa
TRBJ1-1,TRBV6-2/TRBV6-3,.,CASSYSRQTMNTEAFF
TRBJ2-3,TRBV4-2,.,CASSLMTSAVDTQYF
TRBJ2-1,TRBV24-1,many,CATSDPGHGSNEQFF
TRBJ2-7,TRBV14,few,CASSQRPRSYEQYF
TRBJ2-1,TRBV5-1,many,CASSLGQYNEQFF
TRBJ2-5,TRBV28,.,CASSLRLAAWEQYF
TRBJ2-3,TRBV6-6,.,CASTLGTDTQYF
TRBJ2-5,TRBV5-6,many,CASSSQSSGGYQETQYF
TRBJ1-1,TRBV12-3/TRBV12-4,many,CASRIAGIMNTEAFF
TRBJ2-7,TRBV28,.,CASSSHLSYEQYF
TRBJ2-2,TRBV24-1,.,CATSGLAGESTGELFF